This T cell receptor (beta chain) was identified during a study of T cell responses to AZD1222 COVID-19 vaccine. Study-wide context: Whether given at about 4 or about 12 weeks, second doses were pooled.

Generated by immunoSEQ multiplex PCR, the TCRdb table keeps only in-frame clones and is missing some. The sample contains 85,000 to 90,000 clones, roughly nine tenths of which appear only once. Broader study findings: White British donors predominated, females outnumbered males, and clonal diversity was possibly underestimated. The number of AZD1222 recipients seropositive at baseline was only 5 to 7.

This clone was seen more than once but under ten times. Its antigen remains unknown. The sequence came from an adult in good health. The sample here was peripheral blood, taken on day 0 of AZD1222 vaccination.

In DNA form, the CDR3 reads TGCGCCAGCAGCCCGACAGGGGGCCTTTATGGCTACACCTTC. It translates to CASSPTGGLYGYTF. V is TRBV5-1 and J is TRBJ1-2; 10 positions match TRBD1. There are 14 residues in the CDR3. The V gene's germline CDR1 is SGHRS and CDR2 YFSETQ. Trimming cost V 4 bases and J 5 bases; bases outside gene matches: 5.